Following are 4 T cell receptor beta chains from one sample sequenced in a study of early T cells in non-severe SARS-CoV-2 infection. TCRdb used MiXCR to reprocess the 5' RACE reads, holding one entry per CDR3 protein. The data hold 60,000 to 75,000 distinct CDR3 sequences, with about a tenth observed a single time. The source was whole blood, collected at baseline. The receptors come from an adult who was a healthcare worker with PCR-confirmed SARS-CoV-2 infection or an uninfected control (not recorded which).

This clonotype was observed many times. The chain has TRBV10-3 and TRBJ2-2, with D perhaps TRBD2 (5 bases). Germline loops: CDR1 ENHRY, CDR2 SYGVKD. The CDR3 runs to 17 residues. The germline V and J ends were trimmed by 0 bases and 4 bases, with 15 bases remaining between them. CDR3 residues: CAISESRALAGTGELFF. The CDR3 DNA sequence: TGTGCCATCAGTGAGTCCCGCGCGCTAGCTGGCACCGGGGAGCTGTTTTTT.

This clonotype was seen ten or more times. This CDR3 is CASSDGANNEQFF. Written as DNA, the CDR3 is TGCGCCAGCAGCGACGGGGCAAACAATGAGCAGTTCTTC. This chain joins TRBV5-1 and TRBJ2-1; D could derive from TRBD1 or TRBD2 (5 bases each). The CDR3 sequence is 13 residues long. Deletions cut 4 bases from V and 5 bases from J, with 10 bases between. CDR1 and CDR2 from the germline V gene are SGHRS and YFSETQ.

In this sample, this clonotype turned up many times. The chain recombines TRBV5-4 with TRBJ2-2; no clear D gene. Trimming shortened V by 0 bases and J by 5 bases, and 5 bases separated the two germline ends. CDR3 size: 13 residues. Germline CDR1 is SGHNT and CDR2 is YYREEE (reference sequence). The CDR3 bases are TGTGCCAGCAGCTTGGTGCAAACCGGGGAGCTGTTTTTT. It translates to CASSLVQTGELFF.

The chain recombines TRBV7-3 with TRBJ1-3; D is unresolved. The CDR3 loop spans 15 amino acids. Between the trimmed V and J ends, which lost 5 bases and 3 bases, there was a span of 14 bases. In germline, CDR1 is SGHTA, CDR2 FQGTGA. CDR3 loop: CASSMDGTIGNTIYF. The CDR3, as DNA: TGTGCCAGCAGCATGGACGGTACAATTGGAAACACCATATATTTT.